The rows below give T cell receptor beta chains drawn from one sample of a study of OX40 agonist ivuxolimab in advanced cancers. The table came from immunoSEQ multiplex PCR; TCRdb's copy has only in-frame clones and leaves some out. The table shows more than 50,000 clones, with around four fifths occurring only once. The source material was CD4+ or CD8+ T cells sorted from blood, sampled in a trial of the OX40 agonist ivuxolimab. These receptors were obtained from an adult with an advanced solid tumor such as melanoma, head and neck, liver or kidney cancer. Both conserved end residues are part of each CDR3. A D gene is named only where the DNA matches it firmly. A row's size may be missing; if present it is once, few, many or a size class.

clone_size j_call v_call d_call cdr3_nt cdr3_aa
- TRBJ2-7 TRBV7-2 TRBD2 TGTGCCAGCAGCTCAGCGGGAGGGCCGAAGTACTTC CASSSAGGPKYF
once TRBJ2-1 TRBV7-2 TRBD2 TGTGCCAGCAGCTTGGACCTAGCGGGAGGTAACAATGAGCAGTTCTTC CASSLDLAGGNNEQFF
- TRBJ2-3 TRBV11-3 TRBD2 TGTGCCAGCAGCTTAGAGGGACTAGCCACAGATACGCAGTATTTT CASSLEGLATDTQYF
- TRBJ2-7 TRBV5-1 - TGCGCCAGCAGCTCGGGGGACCATCCCTACGAGCAGTACTTC CASSSGDHPYEQYF
- TRBJ2-1 TRBV7-2 TRBD2 TGTGCCAGCAGCTTAGTAATCGGGAGGCGAAATGAGCAGTTCTTC CASSLVIGRRNEQFF
once TRBJ2-2 TRBV7-2 - TGTGCCAGCAGCCCCGGGATATCGAACACCGGGGAGCTGTTTTTT CASSPGISNTGELFF
- TRBJ1-4 TRBV28 - TGTGCCAGCAGTTTTTTGGAAAAACTGTTTTTT CASSFLEKLFF
- TRBJ2-3 TRBV4-1 - TGCGCCAGCAGCCAAGTCCAATTAACAGGTACGCAGTATTTT CASSQVQLTGTQYF
once TRBJ2-7 TRBV7-9 - TGTGCCAGCAGCTTAGGAGGGGTCGAGCAGTACTTC CASSLGGVEQYF
- TRBJ2-5 TRBV15 - TGTGCCACCAGCATCGCGACAGGATCAGAGACCCAGTACTTC CATSIATGSETQYF
- TRBJ1-2 TRBV5-1 TRBD1 TGCGCCAGCACCTTTTCAGGGGGACGCGATGGCTACATCTTC CASTFSGGRDGYIF
- TRBJ2-1 TRBV11-2 - TGTGCCAGCAGCTCTCTGATCCTTCGCCATGGGTACAATGAGCAGTTCTTC CASSSLILRHGYNEQFF
- TRBJ2-6 TRBV5-1 - TGCGCCAGCAGCCAGGGTTCCGGGGCCAACGTCCTGACTTTC CASSQGSGANVLTF
once TRBJ1-1 TRBV6-5 TRBD1 TGTGCCAGCAGCCAACCTCTAAACAGGGGGAAGGCTTTCTTT CASSQPLNRGKAFF
- TRBJ2-7 TRBV7-9 - TGTGCCAGCAGTCCCGACCCCTCTGGAGAGCAGTACTTC CASSPDPSGEQYF
- TRBJ1-3 TRBV15 - TGTGCCACCGGTCGTTCGTCTGGAAACACCATATATTTT CATGRSSGNTIYF
once TRBJ2-7 TRBV6-1 - TGTGCCAGCAGCCTAGACTTCTCCTACGAGCAGTACTTC CASSLDFSYEQYF
- TRBJ2-1 TRBV27 TRBD2 TGTGCCAGCCGCCCCGGGAAGGGCCGAAATAGCGGGGTGGGAGAGTATGAGCAGTTCTTC CASRPGKGRNSGVGEYEQFF
- TRBJ2-7 TRBV7-8 - TGTGCCAGCAGCCCGTCGTCCTACGAGCAGTACTTC CASSPSSYEQYF
once TRBJ2-7 TRBV11-1 - TGTGCCAGCAGCTTAGCCCACGAGCAGTACTTC CASSLAHEQYF
- TRBJ2-6 TRBV7-3 - TGTGCCAGCAGCTTAAGTAGTGGGGCCAACGTCCTGACTTTC CASSLSSGANVLTF
- TRBJ1-1 TRBV21-1 - TGTGCCAGCAGCAAAGAGGGGGACAGCAAGAACACTGAAGCTTTCTTT CASSKEGDSKNTEAFF
- TRBJ2-7 TRBV28 TRBD2 TGTGCCAGCGGAAGACTAGCGGGCTATGAGCAGTACTTC CASGRLAGYEQYF
- TRBJ2-1 TRBV28 - TGTGCCAGCAGTTTTTCGAGGGGCGGTCGGAACAATGAGCAGTTCTTC CASSFSRGGRNNEQFF
few TRBJ2-7 TRBV14 - TGTGCCAGCAGCCCCCATAATATCGGGATATCAAACTACGAGCAGTACTTC CASSPHNIGISNYEQYF
- TRBJ1-3 TRBV18 - TGTGCCAGCTCACCAGAGGCGGGCGGCTCTGGAAACACCATATATTTT CASSPEAGGSGNTIYF
- TRBJ2-7 TRBV7-7 - TGTGCTAGCAGCTTAGGGTTGGGGATTCACGAGCAGTACTTC CASSLGLGIHEQYF
- TRBJ2-5 TRBV5-1 TRBD1 TGCGCCAGCAGCTCTTTTAAAGACAGGGCAGGGGAAGAGACCCAGTACTTC CASSSFKDRAGEETQYF
- TRBJ1-5 TRBV23-1 - TGCGCCAGCAGACTTACGGCCCCCGCCTACTATAGCAATCAGCCCCAGCATTTT CASRLTAPAYYSNQPQHF
- TRBJ2-7 TRBV5-1 - TGCGCCAGCAGCTTGGAACAGGGTATCAACGAGCAGTACTTC CASSLEQGINEQYF
- TRBJ1-3 TRBV29-1 - TGCAGCGTCAGGACAGACACCTCTGGAAACACCATATATTTT CSVRTDTSGNTIYF
- TRBJ1-5 TRBV19 - TGTGCCAGTAATACACCCGAGGTCGGTAATCAGCCCCAGCATTTT CASNTPEVGNQPQHF
- TRBJ2-5 TRBV14 - TGTGCCAGCAGTTACGTGAAGGGCGCGCCACAAGAGACCCAGTACTTC CASSYVKGAPQETQYF
- TRBJ2-5 TRBV2 - TGTGCCACCTCTAGAACGGGGCAGACCCAGTACTTC CATSRTGQTQYF
- TRBJ2-7 TRBV5-1 TRBD1 TGCGCCAGCAGCAATCGACAGGGTCACCACGAGCAGTACTTC CASSNRQGHHEQYF
- TRBJ1-1 TRBV6-4 - TGTGCCAGCAGTGACAGGACTGAAGCTTTCTTT CASSDRTEAFF
once TRBJ2-5 TRBV30 - TGTGCCTGGAGTGCTTGGGGCCTTGAGAGGGATGAGACCCAGTACTTC CAWSAWGLERDETQYF
once TRBJ1-3 TRBV11-2 - TGTGCCAGCAGCTTGGGGGGGAGAAGATCTGGAAACACCATATATTTT CASSLGGRRSGNTIYF
once TRBJ1-3 TRBV19 - TGTGCCAGTAGTATTTCAGGTGACGGAAACACCATATATTTT CASSISGDGNTIYF
- TRBJ1-1 TRBV28 - TGTGCCAGCAGCCTCTCGAGAACTGAAGCTTTCTTT CASSLSRTEAFF
- TRBJ2-2 TRBV28 - TGTGCCAGCAGTTTGAACGTCCCCGGGGAGCTGTTTTTT CASSLNVPGELFF
- TRBJ2-5 TRBV15 TRBD1 TGTGCCACCAGCAGAGGGACAGGGGGCATCCAAGAGACCCAGTACTTC CATSRGTGGIQETQYF
- TRBJ1-5 TRBV4-1 - TGCGCCAGCAGCCAAGAACTATACAGGGTCAATCAGCCCCAGCATTTT CASSQELYRVNQPQHF
- TRBJ2-3 TRBV4-1 - TGCGCCAGCAGCCAAGTGCTAAGCGCCCGCACAGATACGCAGTATTTT CASSQVLSARTDTQYF
few TRBJ2-1 TRBV6-1 TRBD1 TGTGCCAGCAGTGAATGGGGGGGACAGGGCTACAATGAGCAGTTCTTC CASSEWGGQGYNEQFF
few TRBJ1-2 TRBV6-5 TRBD1 TGTGCCAGCAGTAGGGACAGCGCCTATGGCTACACCTTC CASSRDSAYGYTF